Listed below are T cell receptor beta chains from one sample, sequenced in a study of OX40 agonist ivuxolimab in advanced cancers. TCRdb's copy holds only in-frame clones and misses some; the assay was immunoSEQ multiplex PCR. The table lists around 88,000 clones, 92% of them singletons. The specimen comprised CD4+ or CD8+ T cells sorted from blood, sampled in a trial of the OX40 agonist ivuxolimab. The source is an adult with an advanced solid tumor such as melanoma, head and neck, liver or kidney cancer. Both conserved end residues are trimmed from each CDR3.

TRBJ2-7 TRBV14 ASSQVSGGSYEQY
TRBJ2-1 TRBV7-3 ASSLGANNEQF
TRBJ2-3 TRBV21-1 ASSTGGTGGFPDTQY
TRBJ2-7 TRBV7-8 ASSLAGLLYEQY
TRBJ1-2 TRBV19 ASISGYGYT
TRBJ2-3 TRBV5-1 ASSLFTGPDTQY
TRBJ2-1 TRBV6-1 ASTDIVRGHNEQF
TRBJ1-2 TRBV5-1 ASSLAPGPDYGYT
TRBJ1-3 TRBV18 ASSRGQGATGNTIY
TRBJ1-2 TRBV7-8 ASSLGVSYGYT
TRBJ2-7 TRBV30 AWSVRQGYEQY
TRBJ2-5 TRBV2 ASSRAGETQY
TRBJ1-5 TRBV5-1 ASSSDGYSNQPQH
TRBJ2-7 TRBV5-6 ASSLRLPGGLHHEQY
TRBJ1-2 TRBV23-1 ASSLFSSNYGYT
TRBJ2-1 TRBV10-2 ASSVKGNNEQF
TRBJ2-1 TRBV6-6 ASSYGRLAYNEQF
TRBJ2-6 TRBV5-6 ASSPPGTTPNVLT
TRBJ2-3 TRBV7-8 ASSFTSGGGRTPDTQY
TRBJ2-5 TRBV18 ASSPGTAQETQY
TRBJ2-1 TRBV6-5 ASSYRLADEQF
TRBJ2-7 TRBV4-1 ASSLPQAYEQY
TRBJ2-7 TRBV2 ASSEGDWRLYEQY
TRBJ1-4 TRBV5-1 ASSMDRNEKLF
TRBJ2-1 TRBV11-2 ASSFPGGSYNEQF
TRBJ1-4 TRBV7-9 ASSSRSANEKLF
TRBJ2-3 TRBV7-8 ASTVWGGTDTQY
TRBJ2-4 TRBV11-2 ASSPSFSGANKNIQY
TRBJ2-5 TRBV5-1 ASSLVPGSRQETQY
TRBJ1-3 TRBV18 ASSPGTDGNTIY
TRBJ1-2 TRBV15 ATSRDPGSNSRGSYGYT
TRBJ2-5 TRBV11-2 ASSPIAGVGETQY
TRBJ1-1 TRBV6-5 ASSYVLNTEAF
TRBJ2-5 TRBV2 ASSEMSGPQETQY
TRBJ1-3 TRBV2 ASSEGGTSARSGNTIY
TRBJ1-6 TRBV27 ASSLLGRGFSPLH
TRBJ2-3 TRBV29-1 SVAGTSGGYTDTQY
TRBJ1-2 TRBV9 ASSVGQGNYGYT
TRBJ2-2 TRBV15 ATSSRGNTGELF
TRBJ2-2 TRBV30 AWSVAGPNTGELF
TRBJ2-1 TRBV5-6 ASSLGGTTYNEQF
TRBJ1-2 TRBV11-2 ASSLAGQGVGYGYT
TRBJ1-2 TRBV10-3 AISELQGNYGYT
TRBJ1-2 TRBV6-1 ASSSTSRDRDGYT
TRBJ1-1 TRBV18 ASSPDRAEAF
TRBJ1-2 TRBV6-1 ASSDRHYGYT
TRBJ2-3 TRBV5-1 ASSRQDFTDTQY